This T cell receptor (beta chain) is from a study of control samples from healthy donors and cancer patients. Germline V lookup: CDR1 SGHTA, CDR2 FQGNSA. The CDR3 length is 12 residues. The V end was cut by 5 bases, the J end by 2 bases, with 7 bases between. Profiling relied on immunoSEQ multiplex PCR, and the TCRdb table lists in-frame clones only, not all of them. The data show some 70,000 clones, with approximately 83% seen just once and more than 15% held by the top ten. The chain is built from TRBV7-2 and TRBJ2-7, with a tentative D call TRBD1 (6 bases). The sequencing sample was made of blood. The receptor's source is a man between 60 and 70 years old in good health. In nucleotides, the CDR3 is TGTGCCAGCAGCAGGGGGACCTACGAGCAGTACTTC. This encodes CASSRGTYEQYF.